This T cell receptor (beta chain) was captured in a study of technical replicates of blood from a handful of donors. This clone has a handful of counts. Per germline, CDR1 SNHLY and CDR2 FYNNEI. The CDR3 loop spans 13 amino acids. TCRdb's table, derived via immunoSEQ multiplex PCR, lists solely in-frame clones and lacks some. In the table there are under 65,000 clones, approximately 86% of which are singletons. The sequence was obtained from a human donor in good health. Some clones in this sample may be carry-over from other donors' samples. The J gene is TRBJ1-3, the V gene TRBV2; possible D gene TRBD1, 6 bases. Sequences were obtained from PBMCs. The CDR3 sequence: CGGRQSSGNTIYF. The CDR3 DNA reads as TGTGGGGGGCGGCAAAGCTCTGGAAACACCATATATTTT.